This entry features one T cell receptor (beta chain) sequence. These donors were members of the roughly 120-subject validation cohort, a group separate from the approximately 640-subject first cohort. The CDR3 loop spans 16 amino acids. Germline CDR1 reads SGHDT; CDR2 reads YYEEEE. V lost 0 bases, J lost 2 bases, and 4 bases stayed unmatched. The protocol was immunoSEQ multiplex PCR, while the TCRdb copy is restricted to in-frame clones and leaves out a portion. The table lists about 280,000 clones, approximately 86% of them singletons. This sample was included in a study of cytomegalovirus exposure and HLA in healthy donors.

Sample: PBMCs. The gene calls are TRBV5-6 and TRBJ2-3, with TRBD1 matching over 9 bases. The clonotype originates from a woman aged 18 to 35 in good health and CMV-seronegative. In DNA form, the CDR3 reads TGTGCCAGCAGCTTGGACAGGGGGCTTAACACAGATACGCAGTATTTT. It encodes CASSLDRGLNTDTQYF.